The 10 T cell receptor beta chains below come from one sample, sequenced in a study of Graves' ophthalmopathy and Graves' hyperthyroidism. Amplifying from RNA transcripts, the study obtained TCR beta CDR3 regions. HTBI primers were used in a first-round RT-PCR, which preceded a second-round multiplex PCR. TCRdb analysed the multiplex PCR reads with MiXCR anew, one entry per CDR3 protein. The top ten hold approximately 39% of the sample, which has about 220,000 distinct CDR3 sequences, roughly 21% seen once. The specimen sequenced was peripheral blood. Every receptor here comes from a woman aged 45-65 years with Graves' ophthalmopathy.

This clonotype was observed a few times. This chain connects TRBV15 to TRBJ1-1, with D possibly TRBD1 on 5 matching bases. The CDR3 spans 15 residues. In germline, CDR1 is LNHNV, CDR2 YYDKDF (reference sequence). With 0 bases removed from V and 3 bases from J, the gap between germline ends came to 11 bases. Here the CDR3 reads CATSRDRAGDTEAFF. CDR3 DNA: TGTGCCACCAGCAGAGACAGGGCTGGAGACACTGAAGCTTTCTTT. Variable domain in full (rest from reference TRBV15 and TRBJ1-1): DAMVIQNPRYQVTQFGKPVTLSCSQTLNHNVMYWYQQKSSQAPKLLFHYYDKDFNNEADTPDNFQSRRPNTSFCFLDIRSPGLGDTAMYLCATSRDRAGDTEAFFGQGTRLTVV.

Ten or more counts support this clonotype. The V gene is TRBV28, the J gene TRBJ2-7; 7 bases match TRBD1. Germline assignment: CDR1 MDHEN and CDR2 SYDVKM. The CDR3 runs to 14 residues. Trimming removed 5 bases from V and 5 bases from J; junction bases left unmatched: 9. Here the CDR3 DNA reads TGTGCCAGCAGTACGTCCCGACAGGGCCACGAGCAGTACTTC. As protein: CASSTSRQGHEQYF.

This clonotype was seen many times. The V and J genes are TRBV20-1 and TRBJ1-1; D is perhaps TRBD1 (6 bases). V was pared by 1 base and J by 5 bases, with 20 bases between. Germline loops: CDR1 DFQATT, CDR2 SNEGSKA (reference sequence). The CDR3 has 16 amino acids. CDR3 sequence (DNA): TGCAGTGCTAGAGTCTCCGGGGGGCCGACGGGGACTGAAGCTTTCTTT. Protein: CSARVSGGPTGTEAFF.

DNA of the CDR3: TGTGCCAGCTCACCCCCTTGGGGTAGCGGGAGGGACTACGAGCAGTACTTC. It specifies CASSPPWGSGRDYEQYF. The chain joins TRBV18 to TRBJ2-7; 11 bases align to TRBD2. The germline V gene has CDR1 KGHSH and CDR2 LQKENI. J gave up 3 bases and V 3 bases, and 10 bases lay outside the gene matches. The CDR3 is 17 residues long.

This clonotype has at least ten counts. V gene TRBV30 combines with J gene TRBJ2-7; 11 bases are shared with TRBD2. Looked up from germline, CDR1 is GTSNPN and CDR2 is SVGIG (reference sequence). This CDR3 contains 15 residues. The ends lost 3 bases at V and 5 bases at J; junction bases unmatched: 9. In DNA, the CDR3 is TGTGCCTGGAGACATAGCGGGAGGGCCTTCCACGAGCAGTACTTC. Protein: CAWRHSGRAFHEQYF.

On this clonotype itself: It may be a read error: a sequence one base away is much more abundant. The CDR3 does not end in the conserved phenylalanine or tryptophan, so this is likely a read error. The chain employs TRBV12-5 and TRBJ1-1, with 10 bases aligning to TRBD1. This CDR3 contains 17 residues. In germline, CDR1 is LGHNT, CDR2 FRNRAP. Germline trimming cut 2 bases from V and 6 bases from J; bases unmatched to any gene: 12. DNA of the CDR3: TGTGCTAGTGGTTTGTTACGGACAGGGGGAAGGTTTTCTGAAGCTTTCTCT. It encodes CASGLLRTGGRFSEAFS.

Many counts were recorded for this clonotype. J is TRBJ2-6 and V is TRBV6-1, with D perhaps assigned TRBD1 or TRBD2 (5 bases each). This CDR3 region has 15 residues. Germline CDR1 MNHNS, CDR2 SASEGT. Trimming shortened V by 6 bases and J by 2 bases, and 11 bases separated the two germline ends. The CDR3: CASSRVGAGANVLTF. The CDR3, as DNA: TGTGCCAGCAGCCGCGTGGGGGCTGGGGCCAACGTCCTGACTTTC.

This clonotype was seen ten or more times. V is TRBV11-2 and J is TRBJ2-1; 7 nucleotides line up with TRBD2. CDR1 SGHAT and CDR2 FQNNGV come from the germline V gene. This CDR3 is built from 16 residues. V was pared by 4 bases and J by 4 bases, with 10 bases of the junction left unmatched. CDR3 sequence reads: CASSSRSASGYNEQFF. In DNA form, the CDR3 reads TGTGCCAGCAGCTCTCGGTCGGCTAGCGGTTACAATGAGCAGTTCTTC. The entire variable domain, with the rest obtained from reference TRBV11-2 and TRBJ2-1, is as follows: EAGVAQSPRYKIIEKRQSVAFWCNPISGHATLYWYQQILGQGPKLLIQFQNNGVVDDSQLPKDRFSAERLKGVDSTLKIQPAKLEDSAVYLCASSSRSASGYNEQFFGPGTRLTVL.

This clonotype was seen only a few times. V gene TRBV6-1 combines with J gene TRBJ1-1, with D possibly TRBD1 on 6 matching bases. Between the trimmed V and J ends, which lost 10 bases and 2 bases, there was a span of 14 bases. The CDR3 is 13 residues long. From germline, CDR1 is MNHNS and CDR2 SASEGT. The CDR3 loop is CATLTGTNTEAFF. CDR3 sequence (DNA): TGTGCCACCCTTACAGGGACCAACACTGAAGCTTTCTTT.

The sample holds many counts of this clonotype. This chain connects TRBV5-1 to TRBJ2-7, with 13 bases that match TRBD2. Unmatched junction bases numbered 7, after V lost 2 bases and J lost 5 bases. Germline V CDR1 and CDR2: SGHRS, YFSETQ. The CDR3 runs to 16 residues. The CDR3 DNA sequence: TGCGCCAGCAGCTTAGGCGGACTAGCGGGAGACCACGAGCAGTACTTC. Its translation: CASSLGGLAGDHEQYF. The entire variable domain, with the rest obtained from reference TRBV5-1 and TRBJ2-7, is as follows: KAGVTQTPRYLIKTRGQQVTLSCSPISGHRSVSWYQQTPGQGLQFLFEYFSETQRNKGNFPGRFSGRQFSNSRSEMNVSTLELGDSALYLCASSLGGLAGDHEQYFGPGTRLTVT.